These T cell receptor beta chains were read from a single sample in a study of identical twins. TCRdb independently ran MiXCR on the 5' RACE reads; one entry per CDR3 protein. The sample contains hundreds of thousands of distinct CDR3 sequences, over 8.5% of which appear only once. This sample was also put to use in a study of yellow fever vaccine responses in identical twins.

The sequenced sample consisted of PBMCs. The receptors derive from a woman younger than 30 in good health. CDR3s include the opening cysteine and the closing phenylalanine or tryptophan. Fields, in order: clone size, V gene, D gene, J gene, CDR3 DNA, CDR3 protein. The D gene is left open where the match is weak. Clone sizes are given selectively: once, few, many, or a class where the clone is expanded.

clone_size: many; v_call: TRBV12-3/TRBV12-4; d_call: TRBD1; j_call: TRBJ1-2; cdr3_nt: TGTGCCAGCAGTTTAGGGACAGGGGCCGGCTACACCTTC; cdr3_aa: CASSLGTGAGYTF
clone_size: NA; v_call: TRBV2; d_call: TRBD2; j_call: TRBJ2-5; cdr3_nt: TGTGCCAGCAGTGAAAGCGGGGCCTATGAGACCCAGTACTTC; cdr3_aa: CASSESGAYETQYF
clone_size: NA; v_call: TRBV29-1; d_call: TRBD2; j_call: TRBJ2-3; cdr3_nt: TGCAGCGTTGCCGCCGGGACTAGACACACAGATACGCAGTATTTT; cdr3_aa: CSVAAGTRHTDTQYF
clone_size: NA; v_call: TRBV4-1; d_call: TRBD2; j_call: TRBJ2-1; cdr3_nt: TGCGCCAGCAGCCAAGGGCCTAGCGGGGGGGCCATGCTCCATGAGCAGTTCTTC; cdr3_aa: CASSQGPSGGAMLHEQFF
clone_size: few; v_call: TRBV11-2; d_call: NA; j_call: TRBJ2-7; cdr3_nt: TGTGCCAGCAGCTTAGATTGGGTCAACTACGAGCAGTACTTC; cdr3_aa: CASSLDWVNYEQYF
clone_size: NA; v_call: TRBV12-3/TRBV12-4; d_call: NA; j_call: TRBJ1-5; cdr3_nt: TGTGCCAGCAGTTTAACAGGTCATCAGCCCCAGCATTTT; cdr3_aa: CASSLTGHQPQHF
clone_size: many; v_call: TRBV29-1; d_call: TRBD1; j_call: TRBJ2-2; cdr3_nt: TGCAGCGTTCCCCGGGACAGGAACACCGGGGAGCTGTTTTTT; cdr3_aa: CSVPRDRNTGELFF
clone_size: few; v_call: TRBV14; d_call: NA; j_call: TRBJ2-7; cdr3_nt: TGTGCCAGCAGCCAAGGGTACTACGAGCAGTACTTC; cdr3_aa: CASSQGYYEQYF
clone_size: many; v_call: TRBV12-3/TRBV12-4; d_call: NA; j_call: TRBJ2-2; cdr3_nt: TGTGCCAGCAGGAAGGCGGCCACCGGGGAGCTGTTTTTT; cdr3_aa: CASRKAATGELFF
clone_size: NA; v_call: TRBV2; d_call: TRBD2; j_call: TRBJ2-1; cdr3_nt: TGTGCCAGCAGATCAGGGACTAGCGGAAATGAGCAGTTCTTC; cdr3_aa: CASRSGTSGNEQFF
clone_size: NA; v_call: TRBV20-1; d_call: TRBD1; j_call: TRBJ1-2; cdr3_nt: TGCAGTGCCCTACAGACAGGGGCCTTGAAGGGTGGCTACACCTTC; cdr3_aa: CSALQTGALKGGYTF
clone_size: NA; v_call: TRBV20-1; d_call: TRBD2; j_call: TRBJ2-1; cdr3_nt: TGCAGTGCTCCAAGGGGACTAGCGGACCACAATGAGCAGTTCTTC; cdr3_aa: CSAPRGLADHNEQFF
clone_size: many; v_call: TRBV6-5; d_call: TRBD2; j_call: TRBJ2-3; cdr3_nt: TGTGCCAGCAGTTTAGCGGGAGCCCCAGATACGCAGTATTTT; cdr3_aa: CASSLAGAPDTQYF
clone_size: NA; v_call: TRBV28; d_call: NA; j_call: TRBJ2-7; cdr3_nt: TGTGCCAGCAGTTTAGGGGGGAAGCCCTACGAGCAGTACTTC; cdr3_aa: CASSLGGKPYEQYF
clone_size: few; v_call: TRBV6-5; d_call: NA; j_call: TRBJ2-3; cdr3_nt: TGTGCCAGCAGTTACTCGAGTAAGCGGACTACTAGCACAGATACGCAGTATTTT; cdr3_aa: CASSYSSKRTTSTDTQYF
clone_size: NA; v_call: TRBV20-1; d_call: NA; j_call: TRBJ2-1; cdr3_nt: TGCAGTGCTAGCCCCACGTGGGAGAAGGGGCTATACAATGAGCAGTTCTTC; cdr3_aa: CSASPTWEKGLYNEQFF
clone_size: NA; v_call: TRBV15; d_call: TRBD2; j_call: TRBJ2-1; cdr3_nt: TGTGCCACCAGCAGGCGACTAGCGGGGCTCAATGAGCAGTTCTTC; cdr3_aa: CATSRRLAGLNEQFF
clone_size: few; v_call: TRBV20-1; d_call: NA; j_call: TRBJ2-7; cdr3_nt: TGCAGTGCTTGGGGAGACACAGGGAAAGGGGCGTCGCAGTACTTC; cdr3_aa: CSAWGDTGKGASQYF
clone_size: NA; v_call: TRBV20-1; d_call: TRBD2; j_call: TRBJ2-5; cdr3_nt: TGCAGTGCTCAAGCGGGGGGGCTGGAGACCCAGTACTTC; cdr3_aa: CSAQAGGLETQYF
clone_size: few; v_call: TRBV12-3/TRBV12-4; d_call: TRBD1; j_call: TRBJ2-7; cdr3_nt: TGTGCCTCCCTGGCGGGACAGGGGCCCTACGAGCAGTACTTC; cdr3_aa: CASLAGQGPYEQYF
clone_size: NA; v_call: TRBV18; d_call: TRBD2; j_call: TRBJ2-7; cdr3_nt: TGTGCCAGCTCACCAAGTCGGTCGCCTAGCGGGAGCTACGAGCAGTACTTC; cdr3_aa: CASSPSRSPSGSYEQYF
clone_size: many; v_call: TRBV4-3; d_call: NA; j_call: TRBJ2-3; cdr3_nt: TGCGCCAGCAGCCAAACAGTGGGATCGAGAGTAGATACGCAGTATTTT; cdr3_aa: CASSQTVGSRVDTQYF
clone_size: many; v_call: TRBV27; d_call: TRBD1; j_call: TRBJ2-4; cdr3_nt: TGTGCCAGCAGTTCCCCGGGACAGGGACACATTCAGTACTTC; cdr3_aa: CASSSPGQGHIQYF
clone_size: few; v_call: TRBV29-1; d_call: NA; j_call: TRBJ2-7; cdr3_nt: TGCAGCGTTATCACGGGCGGCTCCTACGAGCAGTACTTC; cdr3_aa: CSVITGGSYEQYF
clone_size: many; v_call: TRBV4-2; d_call: NA; j_call: TRBJ2-3; cdr3_nt: TGTGCCAGCAGCTCCCAACCCGGGGAGTCAGTAACAGATACGCAGTATTTT; cdr3_aa: CASSSQPGESVTDTQYF
clone_size: few; v_call: TRBV27; d_call: NA; j_call: TRBJ2-7; cdr3_nt: TGTGCCAGCTCCCGGGTGGGGGGTTTCGAGCAGTACTTC; cdr3_aa: CASSRVGGFEQYF
clone_size: many; v_call: TRBV7-2; d_call: NA; j_call: TRBJ2-1; cdr3_nt: TGTGCCAGCAGCTTGCCCGGGGGCTATGAGCAGTTCTTC; cdr3_aa: CASSLPGGYEQFF
clone_size: many; v_call: TRBV20-1; d_call: TRBD1; j_call: TRBJ2-7; cdr3_nt: TGCAGTGCTAGAGTGCCTTTGGGACAGGGACGGGACGAGCAGTACTTC; cdr3_aa: CSARVPLGQGRDEQYF
clone_size: NA; v_call: TRBV19; d_call: NA; j_call: TRBJ2-1; cdr3_nt: TGTGCCAGTAGTTTGACAGTGGACAATGAGCAGTTCTTC; cdr3_aa: CASSLTVDNEQFF
clone_size: NA; v_call: TRBV5-1; d_call: TRBD2; j_call: TRBJ2-5; cdr3_nt: TGCGCCAGTACGGGGGGGGCAAAAGAGACCCAGTACTTC; cdr3_aa: CASTGGAKETQYF
clone_size: few; v_call: TRBV6-1; d_call: NA; j_call: TRBJ2-2; cdr3_nt: TGTGCCAGCACCTATTATGGGGCAGGGAGAGCCACCGGGGAGCTGTTTTTT; cdr3_aa: CASTYYGAGRATGELFF
clone_size: NA; v_call: TRBV20-1; d_call: NA; j_call: TRBJ2-7; cdr3_nt: TGCAGTGCTTCCATCGGCGGGGGCCACGAGCAGTACTTC; cdr3_aa: CSASIGGGHEQYF
clone_size: NA; v_call: TRBV2; d_call: NA; j_call: TRBJ2-1; cdr3_nt: TGTGCCGACCTTTCGGACAATGAGCAGTTCTTC; cdr3_aa: CADLSDNEQFF
clone_size: NA; v_call: TRBV6-2/TRBV6-3; d_call: NA; j_call: TRBJ2-7; cdr3_nt: TGTGCCAGCACCGAGGGGGGAGGATACGAGCAGTACTTC; cdr3_aa: CASTEGGGYEQYF
clone_size: few; v_call: TRBV5-1; d_call: TRBD2; j_call: TRBJ2-1; cdr3_nt: TGCGCCAGCAGCTTGGTGTTTGCGGGAGGTGAGCAGTTCTTC; cdr3_aa: CASSLVFAGGEQFF
clone_size: many; v_call: TRBV3-1; d_call: NA; j_call: TRBJ2-3; cdr3_nt: TGTGCCAGCAGCCAAGCTATCTCAGATACGCAGTATTTT; cdr3_aa: CASSQAISDTQYF
clone_size: few; v_call: TRBV20-1; d_call: NA; j_call: TRBJ2-5; cdr3_nt: TGCAGTGCTAGAGATCGCTTGCGAACCCAAGAGACCCAGTACTTC; cdr3_aa: CSARDRLRTQETQYF
clone_size: few; v_call: TRBV4-2; d_call: TRBD2; j_call: TRBJ2-7; cdr3_nt: TGTGCCAGCAGCCAAGAGAAGCGGGAGAAGCAGTACTTC; cdr3_aa: CASSQEKREKQYF
clone_size: few; v_call: TRBV18; d_call: TRBD1; j_call: TRBJ1-5; cdr3_nt: TGTGCCAGCTCGACAGGGGGCCGGGAGCCCCAGCATTTT; cdr3_aa: CASSTGGREPQHF
clone_size: many; v_call: TRBV28; d_call: NA; j_call: TRBJ2-7; cdr3_nt: TGTGCCAGCAGTACTCCGGGACCCGGCGTTAGAGGATACGAGCAGTACTTC; cdr3_aa: CASSTPGPGVRGYEQYF
clone_size: NA; v_call: TRBV7-8; d_call: TRBD2; j_call: TRBJ2-7; cdr3_nt: TGTGCCAGCAGCTTCTATGTAGCGGGTCTCTACGAGCAGTACTTC; cdr3_aa: CASSFYVAGLYEQYF
clone_size: many; v_call: TRBV5-1; d_call: NA; j_call: TRBJ1-1; cdr3_nt: TGCGCCAGCAGCTTGAAGGATCAGGGGAACACTGAAGCTTTCTTT; cdr3_aa: CASSLKDQGNTEAFF
clone_size: many; v_call: TRBV12-3/TRBV12-4; d_call: TRBD2; j_call: TRBJ2-7; cdr3_nt: TGTGCCAGCAGTCTGCCGGGACTAGCGGGAGTCCACGAGCAGTACTTC; cdr3_aa: CASSLPGLAGVHEQYF
clone_size: NA; v_call: TRBV5-1; d_call: TRBD1; j_call: TRBJ1-5; cdr3_nt: TGCGCCAGCAGCTTCGGGACAGCCGACAATCAGCCCCAGCATTTT; cdr3_aa: CASSFGTADNQPQHF
clone_size: many; v_call: TRBV28; d_call: TRBD2; j_call: TRBJ2-3; cdr3_nt: TGTGCCAGCAGTTTAACCCGCGAATCGGGAGGACAGTATTTT; cdr3_aa: CASSLTRESGGQYF
clone_size: NA; v_call: TRBV19; d_call: NA; j_call: TRBJ1-2; cdr3_nt: TGTGCCAGTAGTATTGGACAGACTAACTATGGCTACACCTTC; cdr3_aa: CASSIGQTNYGYTF
clone_size: few; v_call: TRBV27; d_call: NA; j_call: TRBJ2-3; cdr3_nt: TGTGCCAGCAGTTTAATAGACTCATACACGGATACGCAGTATTTT; cdr3_aa: CASSLIDSYTDTQYF
clone_size: few; v_call: TRBV7-9; d_call: NA; j_call: TRBJ2-2; cdr3_nt: TGTGCCAGCAGCTTAGGAGACGGACGGAACACCGGGGAGCTGTTTTTT; cdr3_aa: CASSLGDGRNTGELFF